This paragraph reports one TCR beta chain. Its antigen is currently unknown. A single base separates this from a much larger clone, so it may be a read error. Study-level results: Tumor memory CD4+ T cell TCR gene usage was found to cluster with blood and lymph node memory CD4+ cells and with lymph node naive CD4+ cells.

Constant-region reverse primers amplified full-length variable regions, followed by semi-nested Nested Universal Primer A PCR. TCRdb used MiXCR to reprocess the 5' RACE reads, holding one entry per CDR3 protein. The sample holds about 42,000 distinct CDR3 sequences, roughly 30% seen once. Sequencing input: tumor-infiltrating memory CD4+ T cells sorted from the breast tumor. The subset: memory CD4+ T cells, CD4+CD45RO+CD25-. This clonotype was sampled from a female donor with breast cancer.

CDR3 nucleotide sequence: TGTGCCGGCAGTACTGGGACAGGAGAGACCCAGTACTTC. Amino acids: CAGSTGTGETQYF. The chain links TRBV6-5 to TRBJ2-5, with 8 bases fitting TRBD1. Germline CDR1 is MNHEY and CDR2 is SVGAGI. The CDR3 covers 13 residues.